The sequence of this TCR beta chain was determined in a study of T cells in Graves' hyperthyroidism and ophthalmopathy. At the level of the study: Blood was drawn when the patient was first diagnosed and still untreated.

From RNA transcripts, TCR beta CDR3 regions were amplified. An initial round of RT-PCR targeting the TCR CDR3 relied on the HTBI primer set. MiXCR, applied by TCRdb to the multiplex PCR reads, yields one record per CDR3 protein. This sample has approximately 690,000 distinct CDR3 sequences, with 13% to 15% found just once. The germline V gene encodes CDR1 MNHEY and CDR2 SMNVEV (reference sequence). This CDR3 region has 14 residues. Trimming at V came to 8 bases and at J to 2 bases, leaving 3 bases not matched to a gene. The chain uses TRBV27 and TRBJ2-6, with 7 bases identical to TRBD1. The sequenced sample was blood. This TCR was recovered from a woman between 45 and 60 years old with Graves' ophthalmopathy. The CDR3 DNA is TGTGCCAGCGGGACAGCTACTGGGGCCAACGTCCTGACTTTC. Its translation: CASGTATGANVLTF.